This T cell receptor (beta chain) was retrieved from a study of T cell responses to AZD1222 COVID-19 vaccine. The assay was immunoSEQ multiplex PCR, and TCRdb's table has in-frame clones only and misses some. Here the sample spans 100,000 to 150,000 clones, just under 95% being singletons. The CDR3 is made up of 16 amino acids. The germline V gene has CDR1 LGHDT and CDR2 YNNKEL (reference sequence). Between the trimmed V and J ends, which lost 4 bases and 4 bases, there was a span of 16 bases. The sequencing used peripheral blood, collected 28 days after the second AZD1222 dose. This TCR derives from an adult who received the AZD1222 COVID-19 vaccine. The chain uses TRBV3-1 (or the pseudogene TRBV3-2) and TRBJ1-4; no clear D gene. CDR3 region: CASSPPPLCGNEKLFF. CDR3 bases: TGTGCCAGCAGCCCCCCCCCTTTGTGTGGTAATGAAAAACTGTTTTTT.